This T cell receptor beta chain was recovered during a study of T-cell reconstitution after alpha-beta-depleted transplantation in children. Preparing the TCRbeta library involved the use of unique molecular identifiers. Using its own MiXCR run on the PCR reads, TCRdb lists one record per CDR3 protein. Altogether roughly 90,000 distinct CDR3 sequences are present, 12% being singletons, with the ten largest covering around 14%. The germline V gene encodes CDR1 SGHTA and CDR2 FQGNSA. The CDR3 covers 13 residues. The V end was cut by 0 bases, the J end by 7 bases, with 7 bases between. This clonotype was counted at least ten times.

This material consisted of PBMCs from the stem cell graft donor, taken from the stem cell graft. The TCR originated in a human donor who donated a stem cell graft to a child with inherited bone marrow failure. The V and J genes are TRBV7-2 and TRBJ1-5, with D possibly matching TRBD1 (6 bases). In nucleotides, the CDR3 is TGTGCCAGCAGCTTAGCGCAGGGGCAGCCCCAGCATTTT. It is translated as CASSLAQGQPQHF. Complete variable domain (other parts from reference TRBV7-2 and TRBJ1-5): GAGVSQSPSNKVTEKGKDVELRCDPISGHTALYWYRQSLGQGLEFLIYFQGNSAPDKSGLPSDRFSAERTGGSVSTLTIQRTQQEDSAVYLCASSLAQGQPQHFGDGTRLSIL.